The clone carrying this T cell receptor beta chain has only one observation. Its antigen is still unknown. CDR3 size: 14 residues. The V and J ends lost 3 bases and 1 base, in that order; junction bases with no gene match: 4. CDR1 is GTSNPN and CDR2 is SVGIG in the germline V gene (reference sequence). The data belong to a study of OX40 agonist ivuxolimab in advanced cancers. Study background: Eligibility rules accepted prior anti-PD-1, anti-PD-L1 or anti-CTLA-4 therapy, and roughly 40% had some. Findings of the study overall: On average, CD8+ T cells showed a greater number of expanded clones than CD4+. Certain nonresponders additionally had low normalized T-cell clonal expansion.

Profiled with immunoSEQ multiplex PCR; TCRdb holds only in-frame clones, not every one. This table has fewer than 75,000 clones, roughly 85% appearing once. This clonotype was obtained from an adult with an advanced solid tumor such as melanoma, head and neck, liver or kidney cancer. The sample was CD4+ or CD8+ T cells sorted from blood, taken in a trial of the OX40 agonist ivuxolimab. The V call is TRBV30, the J call TRBJ2-3, with 7 bases fitting TRBD2. Written as DNA, the CDR3 is TGTGCCTGGAGACGGGCGGGAGGCACAGATACGCAGTATTTT. This codes for CAWRRAGGTDTQYF.